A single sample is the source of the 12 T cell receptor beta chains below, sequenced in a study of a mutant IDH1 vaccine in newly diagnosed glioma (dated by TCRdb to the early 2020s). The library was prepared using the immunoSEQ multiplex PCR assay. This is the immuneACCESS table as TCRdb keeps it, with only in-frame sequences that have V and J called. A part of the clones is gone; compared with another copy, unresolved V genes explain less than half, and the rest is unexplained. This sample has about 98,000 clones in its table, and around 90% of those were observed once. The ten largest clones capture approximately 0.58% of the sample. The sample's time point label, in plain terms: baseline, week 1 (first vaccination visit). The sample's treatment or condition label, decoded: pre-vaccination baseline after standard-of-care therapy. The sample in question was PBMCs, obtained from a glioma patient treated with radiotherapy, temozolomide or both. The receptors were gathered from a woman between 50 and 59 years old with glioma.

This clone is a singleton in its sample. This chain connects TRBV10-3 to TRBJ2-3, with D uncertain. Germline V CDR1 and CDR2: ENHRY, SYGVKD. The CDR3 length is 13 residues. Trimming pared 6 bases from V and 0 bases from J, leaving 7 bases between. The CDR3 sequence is CAIRTGSTDTQYF. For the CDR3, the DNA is TGTGCCATCAGAACCGGCAGCACAGATACGCAGTATTTT.

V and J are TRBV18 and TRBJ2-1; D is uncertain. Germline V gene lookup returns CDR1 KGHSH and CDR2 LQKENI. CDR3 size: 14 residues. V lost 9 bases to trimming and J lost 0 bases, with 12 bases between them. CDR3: CASSDGSSYNEQFF. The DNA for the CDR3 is TGTGCCAGTTCTGACGGCAGCTCCTACAATGAGCAGTTCTTC.

The CDR3 sequence is CASSLSTGGLYEQYF. CDR3 DNA sequence: TGTGCCAGCAGCTTATCGACAGGGGGTCTCTACGAGCAGTACTTC. The chain uses TRBV7-2 and TRBJ2-7, with 9 bases matching TRBD1. After removal of 2 bases from V and 3 bases from J, the junction contained 5 bases not matched to a gene. CDR1 and CDR2 (germline): SGHTA, FQGNSA. The CDR3 length is 15 residues.

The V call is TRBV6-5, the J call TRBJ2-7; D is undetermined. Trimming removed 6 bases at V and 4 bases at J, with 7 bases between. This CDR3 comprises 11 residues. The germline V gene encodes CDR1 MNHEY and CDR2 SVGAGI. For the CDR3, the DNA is TGTGCCAGCAGGGGAACGTACGAGCAGTACTTC. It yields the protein CASRGTYEQYF.

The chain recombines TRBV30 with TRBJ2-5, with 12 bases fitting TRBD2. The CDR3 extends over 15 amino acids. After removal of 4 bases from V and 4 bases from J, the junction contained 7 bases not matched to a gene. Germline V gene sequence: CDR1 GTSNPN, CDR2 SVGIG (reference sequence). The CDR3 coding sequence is TGTGCCTGGACAGGACTAGCGGGACGGTCAGAGACCCAGTACTTC. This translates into CAWTGLAGRSETQYF. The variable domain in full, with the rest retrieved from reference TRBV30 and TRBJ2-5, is SQTIHQWPATLVQPVGSPLSLECTVEGTSNPNLYWYRQAAGRGLQLLFYSVGIGQISSEVPQNLSASRPQDRQFILSSKKLLLSDSGFYLCAWTGLAGRSETQYFGPGTRLLVL.

CDR3 sequence: CASSLKRENPYEQYF. The DNA for the CDR3 is TGTGCCAGCAGCTTAAAGCGGGAAAACCCCTACGAGCAGTACTTC. The V call is TRBV7-9, the J call TRBJ2-7; 7 bases are a match to TRBD2. The V and J ends lost 2 bases and 2 bases, in that order; junction bases with no gene match: 6. Germline V CDR1 and CDR2: SEHNR, FQNEAQ (reference sequence). This CDR3 spans 15 amino acids.

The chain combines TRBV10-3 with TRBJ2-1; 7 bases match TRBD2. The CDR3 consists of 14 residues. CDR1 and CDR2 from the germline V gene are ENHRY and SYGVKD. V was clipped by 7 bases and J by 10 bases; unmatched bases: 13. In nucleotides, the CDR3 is TGTGCCATCACCGGAGGGACTACCCCGGGGGAGCAGTTCTTC. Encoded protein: CAITGGTTPGEQFF.

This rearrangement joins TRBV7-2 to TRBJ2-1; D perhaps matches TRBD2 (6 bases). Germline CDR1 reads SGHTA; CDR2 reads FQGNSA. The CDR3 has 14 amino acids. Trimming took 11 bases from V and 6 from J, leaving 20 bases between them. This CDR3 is CACRDSPFSNEQFF. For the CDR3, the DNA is TGTGCCTGCCGGGACTCCCCTTTCTCCAATGAGCAGTTCTTC.

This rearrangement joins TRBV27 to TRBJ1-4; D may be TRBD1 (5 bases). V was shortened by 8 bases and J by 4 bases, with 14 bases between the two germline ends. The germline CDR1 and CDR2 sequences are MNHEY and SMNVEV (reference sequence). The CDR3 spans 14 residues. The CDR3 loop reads CASAKRDFNEKLFF. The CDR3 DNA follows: TGTGCCAGCGCAAAAAGGGACTTTAATGAAAAACTGTTTTTT.

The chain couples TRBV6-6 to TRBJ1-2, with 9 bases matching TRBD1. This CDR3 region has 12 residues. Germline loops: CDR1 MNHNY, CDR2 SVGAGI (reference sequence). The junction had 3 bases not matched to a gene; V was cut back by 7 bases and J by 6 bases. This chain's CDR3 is CASTTGGDGYTF. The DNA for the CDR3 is TGTGCCAGCACCACAGGGGGCGATGGCTACACCTTC.

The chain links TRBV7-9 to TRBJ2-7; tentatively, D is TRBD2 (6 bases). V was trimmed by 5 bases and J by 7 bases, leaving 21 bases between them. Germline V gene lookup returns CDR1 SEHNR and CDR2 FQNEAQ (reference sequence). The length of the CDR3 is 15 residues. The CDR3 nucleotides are TGTGCCAGCAGCAGGCTCCGGGAGAGAGTTTTGGAGCAGTACTTC. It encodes CASSRLRERVLEQYF.

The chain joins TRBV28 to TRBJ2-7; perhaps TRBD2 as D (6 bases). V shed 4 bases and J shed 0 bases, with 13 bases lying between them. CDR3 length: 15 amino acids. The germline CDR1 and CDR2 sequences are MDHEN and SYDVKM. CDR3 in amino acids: CASSYPSAGSYEQYF. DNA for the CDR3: TGTGCCAGCAGTTACCCGTCAGCGGGCTCCTACGAGCAGTACTTC.